This T cell receptor (beta chain) originates from a study of blood T cell repertoires in COVID-19. The germline V gene encodes CDR1 SGHRS and CDR2 YFSETQ. The V gene lost 2 bases and the J gene lost 6 bases, with 9 bases spanning the gap. The CDR3 is made up of 14 amino acids. The method was immunoSEQ multiplex PCR; TCRdb's version includes in-frame clones alone and lacks a portion of them. The sample has 100,000 to 150,000 clones; about 86% are singletons. The clonotype was recovered from a man at least 80 years old with active or convalescent COVID-19. Sequencing was done on a sample of peripheral blood. The rearrangement uses TRBV5-1 and TRBJ1-6; D call uncertain. The CDR3 DNA follows: TGCGCCAGCAGCTTCGGGGATGCTAATTCACCCCTCCACTTT. Its translation: CASSFGDANSPLHF.